These T cell receptor beta chains were read from a single sample in a study of blood T cell repertoires in COVID-19. TCRdb's copy holds only in-frame clones and misses some; the assay was immunoSEQ multiplex PCR. In the table there are 60,000 to 80,000 clones, 70% to 90% of which are singletons. Sequencing was done on a sample of peripheral blood. Receptors originate from a man aged 50-59 years with acute or convalescent COVID-19. Each CDR3 is given with its conserved first and last residue. A D gene is named only where the DNA matches it firmly. The listing skips clone size in some rows; elsewhere it reads once, few, many or a size class.

clone size	V gene	J gene	D gene	CDR3 protein	CDR3 DNA
NA	TRBV5-1	TRBJ1-6	TRBD1	CASSRRTGVDSPLHF	TGCGCCAGCAGCCGCAGGACAGGGGTCGATTCACCCCTCCACTTT
NA	TRBV5-4	TRBJ1-1	TRBD1	CASSLVAGGTGEAFF	TGTGCCAGCAGCTTGGTCGCAGGGGGTACTGGTGAAGCTTTCTTT
NA	TRBV19	TRBJ1-6	TRBD1	CASSYGTVANSPLHF	TGTGCCAGTAGTTACGGGACAGTAGCTAATTCACCCCTCCACTTT
NA	TRBV10-3	TRBJ1-2	TRBD1	CAIRDPGGPDGYTF	TGTGCCATCAGAGACCCAGGGGGGCCGGATGGCTACACCTTC
few	TRBV3-1/TRBV3-2	TRBJ1-1	NA	CASSQTREGWLGTEAFF	TGTGCCAGCAGCCAAACCAGGGAGGGGTGGTTAGGGACTGAAGCTTTCTTT
NA	TRBV7-8	TRBJ1-5	NA	CASSPPGNNQPQHF	TGTGCCAGCAGCCCCCCGGGAAACAATCAGCCCCAGCATTTT
NA	TRBV10-2	TRBJ2-7	NA	CATHGAGDKLHEQYF	TGCGCCACCCACGGGGCGGGGGACAAGCTCCACGAGCAGTACTTC
NA	TRBV12-3/TRBV12-4	TRBJ1-5	NA	CASSFSVNQPQHF	TGTGCCAGCAGTTTCTCTGTGAATCAGCCCCAGCATTTT
NA	TRBV5-1	TRBJ1-4	NA	CASSFGGDPAAEKLFF	TGCGCCAGCAGCTTTGGGGGGGACCCGGCCGCGGAAAAACTGTTTTTT
NA	TRBV18	TRBJ2-7	NA	CASSPKRDTDEQYF	TGTGCCAGCTCACCCAAAAGAGACACAGACGAGCAGTACTTC
NA	TRBV10-3	TRBJ1-3	NA	CATAGDTIYF	TGTGCCACCGCCGGGGACACCATATATTTT
NA	TRBV5-4	TRBJ2-2	NA	CASSSRVDDGELFF	TGTGCCAGCAGCTCCCGGGTTGACGACGGGGAGCTGTTTTTT
NA	TRBV11-1	TRBJ2-3	NA	CASSLDRVPGDTQYF	TGTGCCAGCAGCTTAGATCGTGTCCCGGGGGATACGCAGTATTTT
NA	TRBV5-6	TRBJ2-7	NA	CASSLVTGTYEQYF	TGTGCCAGCAGCTTGGTGACAGGAACCTACGAGCAGTACTTC
NA	TRBV5-8	TRBJ1-5	NA	CASSLARGPYSNQPQHF	TGTGCCAGCAGCTTGGCTCGCGGTCCATATAGCAATCAGCCCCAGCATTTT
NA	TRBV5-6	TRBJ2-5	NA	CASSFLGQGKETQYF	TGTGCCAGCAGCTTCCTAGGGCAGGGCAAAGAGACCCAGTACTTC
NA	TRBV3-1/TRBV3-2	TRBJ2-3	NA	CASSARGRGSDTQYF	TGTGCCAGCAGCGCGCGGGGGCGGGGGTCAGATACGCAGTATTTT
NA	TRBV12-5	TRBJ2-2	NA	CASGLAPGEEPGELFF	TGTGCTAGTGGTTTGGCTCCGGGAGAAGAACCCGGGGAGCTGTTTTTT
NA	TRBV9	TRBJ2-3	NA	CASSPREGLSTRTDTQYF	TGTGCCAGCAGCCCCCGTGAGGGATTGTCTACCCGCACAGATACGCAGTATTTT
NA	TRBV19	TRBJ2-5	NA	CASSISVNYQETQYF	TGTGCCAGTAGTATAAGCGTCAACTACCAAGAGACCCAGTACTTC
NA	TRBV2	TRBJ2-3	NA	CASIGVRTDTQYF	TGTGCCAGCATAGGGGTTCGGACAGATACGCAGTATTTT